Presented here are 27 T cell receptor beta chains from one specimen sequenced in a study of human T cells and chemical hapten exposure. Time point denoted: pre-sensitization, week 0. The sample's treatment: therapeutic diphenylcyclopropenone sensitization with weekly scalp DPC. TCRdb passed the RACE reads through MiXCR, listing each CDR3 protein once. Found here are 270,000 or so distinct CDR3 sequences, over 7.5% of them singletons; the top ten hold 1.2%. The sequencing used whole blood, collected in connection with sensitization to the hapten diphenylcyclopropenone (DPC). The source is a man younger than 30 with alopecia areata. Some clones in this sample may be carry-over from other donors' samples.

This clonotype was recorded a few times. This chain uses TRBV28 with TRBJ2-3, with D perhaps assigned TRBD1 or TRBD2 (5 bases each). The CDR3 extends over 15 amino acids. V was cut by 6 bases and J by 2 bases, with 15 bases left in between. The germline V gene encodes CDR1 MDHEN and CDR2 SYDVKM. The CDR3 DNA is TGTGCCAGCAGGGATGGGACGGACGCCACAGATACGCAGTATTTT. Protein sequence: CASRDGTDATDTQYF.

This clonotype was seen repeatedly, ten times or more. The chain combines TRBV29-1 with TRBJ2-5; 9 bases agree with TRBD2. The CDR3 has 14 residues. V trimming: 8 bases; J trimming: 5 bases; junction bases outside the gene matches: 12. Germline-derived CDR1 and CDR2 are SQVTM and ANQGSEA. CDR3 protein: CSFTTGSGGETQYF. The CDR3 DNA reads TGCAGCTTTACGACTGGTAGCGGGGGCGAGACCCAGTACTTC.

This chain links TRBV29-1 with TRBJ2-5; D call uncertain. This CDR3 contains 13 residues. Trimming shortened V by 4 bases and J by 0 bases, and 9 bases separated the two germline ends. Germline V gives CDR1 SQVTM, CDR2 ANQGSEA. In nucleotides, the CDR3 is TGCAGCGTTGTCCCCAGCTACCAAGAGACCCAGTACTTC. As protein: CSVVPSYQETQYF.

This chain joins TRBV10-3 and TRBJ2-3; D is uncertain. The CDR3 covers 14 residues. Trimming removed 6 bases from V and 2 bases from J, with 12 bases in between. Germline loops: CDR1 ENHRY, CDR2 SYGVKD. The CDR3 reads CAISPSILTDTQYF. The CDR3 DNA sequence: TGTGCCATCAGCCCCTCCATCCTCACAGATACGCAGTATTTT.

The chain recombines TRBV15 with TRBJ2-3; D is possibly TRBD1 (5 bases). Germline CDR1 is LNHNV and CDR2 is YYDKDF (reference sequence). The CDR3 spans 19 residues. Deletions cut 0 bases from V and 1 base from J, with 20 bases between. The CDR3 spells CATSRDDGRVGMGTDTQYF. The DNA for the CDR3 is TGTGCCACCAGCAGAGATGACGGCAGGGTAGGGATGGGCACAGATACGCAGTATTTT.

This clonotype was observed at least ten times. The chain combines TRBV5-1 with TRBJ1-1; unclear D gene. The CDR3 is 14 residues long. The germline V and J ends were trimmed by 0 bases and 1 base, with 7 bases remaining between them. CDR1 and CDR2 from the germline V gene are SGHRS and YFSETQ. CDR3 loop: CASSLAGENTEAFF. In nucleotides, the CDR3 is TGCGCCAGCAGCTTGGCCGGGGAGAACACTGAAGCTTTCTTT.

This clonotype was detected many times. The genes are TRBV15 and TRBJ2-3, with D perhaps matching TRBD1 (6 bases). V lost 3 bases and J 5 bases, leaving 12 bases between the germline ends. Looked up from germline, CDR1 is LNHNV and CDR2 is YYDKDF (reference sequence). This CDR3 spans 14 amino acids. CDR3 in amino acids: CATSRRDIGDTQYF. CDR3 sequence (DNA): TGTGCCACCAGCAGGAGGGACATTGGAGATACGCAGTATTTT.

The table lists this clonotype with a few counts. The rearrangement uses TRBV19 and TRBJ1-2; D not resolved. With 10 bases removed from V and 5 bases from J, the gap between germline ends came to 20 bases. Germline V lookup: CDR1 LNHDA, CDR2 SQIVND (reference sequence). The CDR3 extends over 14 amino acids. CDR3 nucleotide sequence: TGTGCCACCTCAGGATTACGAAGCCCATATGGCTACACCTTC. Encoded protein: CATSGLRSPYGYTF. Complete variable domain (other parts from reference TRBV19 and TRBJ1-2): DGGITQSPKYLFRKEGQNVTLSCEQNLNHDAMYWYRQDPGQGLRLIYYSQIVNDFQKGDIAEGYSVSREKKESFPLTVTSAQKNPTAFYLCATSGLRSPYGYTFGSGTRLTVV.

This clonotype appeared many times. The chain joins TRBV7-8 to TRBJ2-2; D might be TRBD2 (7 bases). CDR3 length: 16 residues. CDR1 is SGHVS, CDR2 FQNEAQ, per germline. Between the trimmed V and J ends, which lost 5 bases and 6 bases, there was a span of 19 bases. The CDR3 sequence is CASSPPRGGSPGELFF. CDR3 nucleotide sequence: TGTGCCAGCAGCCCCCCAAGGGGGGGGTCCCCCGGGGAGCTGTTTTTT.

This clonotype was observed a handful of times. The gene calls are TRBV7-9 and TRBJ2-4; 8 bases fit TRBD2. Germline lookup yields CDR1 SEHNR and CDR2 FQNEAQ (reference sequence). The CDR3 is 16 amino acids. V lost 1 base and J lost 9; bases outside the gene matches: 11. The CDR3 is CASSLEVRRGVLIQYF. CDR3 DNA: TGTGCCAGCAGCTTAGAGGTCCGGCGGGGGGTACTCATTCAGTACTTC.

The J gene is TRBJ1-5, the V gene TRBV20-1, with 9 bases matching TRBD1. Looked up from germline, CDR1 is DFQATT and CDR2 is SNEGSKA (reference sequence). This CDR3 contains 15 residues. V lost 5 bases, J lost 0 bases, and 5 bases stayed unmatched. Written as DNA, the CDR3 is TGCAGTGCTCCGACAGGGGGAAATAGCAATCAGCCCCAGCATTTT. Amino acid sequence: CSAPTGGNSNQPQHF.

The rearrangement links TRBV24-1 to TRBJ2-1; D remains unclear. The CDR3 has 16 amino acids. CDR1 and CDR2 (germline): KGHDR, SFDVKD. V was clipped by 7 bases and J by 4 bases, with 19 bases between them. The CDR3, as DNA: TGTGCCACCAGCGATATCCAGGTCGCCACTTACAATGAGCAGTTCTTC. It yields the protein CATSDIQVATYNEQFF.

The chain carries TRBV7-9 and TRBJ1-2; 7 bases map to TRBD1. V was clipped by 4 bases and J by 6 bases; unmatched bases: 5. The CDR3 runs 13 residues. Per the germline V gene, CDR1 is SEHNR and CDR2 is FQNEAQ (reference sequence). The CDR3 DNA reads as TGTGCCAGCAGCTCGAAGGGGGCCCATGGCTACACCTTC. Its translation is CASSSKGAHGYTF.

The sample holds many counts of this clonotype. The chain joins TRBV28 to TRBJ1-5; 7 nucleotides line up with TRBD1. This CDR3 has 15 residues. Germline trimming cut 6 bases from V and 4 bases from J; bases unmatched to any gene: 9. Germline V gene sequence: CDR1 MDHEN, CDR2 SYDVKM. This CDR3 reads CASRPGQLINQPQHF. CDR3 DNA sequence: TGTGCCAGCAGACCGGGACAGCTAATTAATCAGCCCCAGCATTTT.

The rearrangement joins TRBV6-1 to TRBJ1-2; D not certain. The V end lost 1 base, the J end lost 0 bases, and 9 bases lay between the germline ends. Germline V gene sequence: CDR1 MNHNS, CDR2 SASEGT. This CDR3 has 15 amino acids. CDR3 loop: CASSEELGANYGYTF. In DNA form, the CDR3 reads TGTGCCAGCAGTGAAGAACTTGGGGCTAACTATGGCTACACCTTC.

This clonotype was counted only a few times. V gene TRBV25-1 combines with J gene TRBJ1-5; D is unresolved. CDR3 length: 15 amino acids. V was cut by 6 bases and J by 0 bases, with 12 bases left in between. Looked up from germline, CDR1 is MGHDK and CDR2 is SYGVNS. The CDR3 DNA sequence: TGTGCCAGCAGCGGAGAGGAACGTAGCAATCAGCCCCAGCATTTT. It yields the protein CASSGEERSNQPQHF.

This clonotype was seen only a few times. The J gene is TRBJ1-1, the V gene TRBV2, with a possible D match to TRBD1 (5 bases). The CDR3 has 13 amino acids. V was shortened by 0 bases and J by 6 bases, with 8 bases between the two germline ends. Germline lookup yields CDR1 SNHLY and CDR2 FYNNEI. As DNA, the CDR3 is TGTGCCAGCAGTGAAGCTTTGGGGGCTGAAGCTTTCTTT. This sequence encodes CASSEALGAEAFF.

This clonotype was counted only a few times. The chain employs TRBV7-2 and TRBJ1-2, with D possibly matching TRBD1 (6 bases). The V and J ends lost 3 bases and 4 bases respectively, with 12 bases between them. Germline CDR1 and CDR2: SGHTA and FQGNSA. The CDR3 runs 14 residues. CDR3 nucleotides: TGTGCCAGCAGCTTGGGGGGGCCTAGCTATGGCTACACCTTC. This gives the protein CASSLGGPSYGYTF.

This clonotype was seen only a few times. The chain employs TRBV2 and TRBJ1-4; 7 positions match TRBD1. The CDR3 covers 19 residues. Unmatched junction bases numbered 17, after V lost 4 bases and J lost 3 bases. The germline CDR1 and CDR2 sequences are SNHLY and FYNNEI. This chain's CDR3 is CASSGTQGELARANEKLFF. The CDR3 DNA is TGTGCCAGCAGTGGGACCCAGGGGGAGCTGGCACGGGCTAATGAAAAACTGTTTTTT.

This clonotype appeared a few times. This rearrangement joins TRBV5-6 to TRBJ2-1; tentatively, D is TRBD2 (7 bases). CDR3 length equals 19 residues. Trimming took off 0 bases at V and 4 bases at J, with 23 bases between the two ends. The germline V gene has CDR1 SGHDT and CDR2 YYEEEE. The CDR3: CASSLVRGSWTRDYNEQFF. The CDR3 coding sequence is TGTGCCAGCAGCTTGGTCAGGGGTTCATGGACTAGGGATTACAATGAGCAGTTCTTC.

In its sample, this clonotype was seen many times. The rearrangement links TRBV7-9 to TRBJ2-4, with D unclear. Trimming stripped 3 bases from V and 8 bases from J, with 11 bases between. Per germline, CDR1 SEHNR and CDR2 FQNEAQ (reference sequence). The length of the CDR3 is 13 residues. CDR3 DNA: TGTGCCAGCAGCTTCGATAGGGCGTACATTCAGTACTTC. Translation: CASSFDRAYIQYF.

This clonotype has more than one count but fewer than ten. The V call is TRBV20-1, the J call TRBJ1-1, with D perhaps TRBD1 (6 bases). CDR1 and CDR2 (germline): DFQATT, SNEGSKA (reference sequence). The germline V and J ends were trimmed by 7 bases and 5 bases, with 23 bases remaining between them. The CDR3 spans 15 residues. The CDR3 sequence is CSVILPGQSLTEAFF. The CDR3 DNA follows: TGCAGTGTCATTCTTCCGGGACAATCATTGACTGAAGCTTTCTTT.

This clonotype was counted between two and nine times. This chain links TRBV10-3 with TRBJ2-5; tentative D call: TRBD2 (5 bases). Trimming shortened V by 6 bases and J by 4 bases, and 15 bases separated the two germline ends. Per germline, CDR1 ENHRY and CDR2 SYGVKD. The CDR3 is 14 amino acids. The CDR3 coding sequence is TGTGCCATCAGAAAACGGGGAGCGCCAGAGACCCAGTACTTC. This encodes CAIRKRGAPETQYF.

The chain has TRBV10-3 and TRBJ2-7; TRBD1 aligns across 7 bases. J lost 3 bases, V lost 10 bases, and 12 bases had no gene match. There are 14 residues in the CDR3. The V gene's germline CDR1 is ENHRY and CDR2 SYGVKD. CDR3 bases: TGTGCCACCAAGGAAGGGACAGACCTCTACGAGCAGTACTTC. Translation gives CATKEGTDLYEQYF.

The chain joins TRBV20-1 to TRBJ2-5; 11 bases map to TRBD2. This CDR3 is 16 amino acids long. Germline CDR1 DFQATT, CDR2 SNEGSKA (reference sequence). Unmatched junction bases numbered 8, after V lost 0 bases and J lost 5 bases. The CDR3 reads CSARDPSSGGLETQYF. The CDR3 nucleotides are TGCAGTGCTAGAGATCCTTCTAGCGGGGGGCTTGAGACCCAGTACTTC.

This clonotype showed up just a few times. V is TRBV10-3 and J is TRBJ1-1; TRBD1 is a possible D gene (6 bases). This CDR3 has 12 amino acids. V lost 6 bases and J lost 4, with 9 bases in between. Per the germline V gene, CDR1 is ENHRY and CDR2 is SYGVKD. The CDR3 DNA follows: TGTGCCATCAGCAGGGGTTCCACTGAAGCTTTCTTT. Amino acids: CAISRGSTEAFF.

This clonotype was seen only a few times. The chain links TRBV5-1 to TRBJ2-7; D uncertain. The CDR3 is made up of 16 amino acids. Between the trimmed V and J ends, which lost 1 base and 3 bases, there was a span of 17 bases. Germline CDR1 reads SGHRS; CDR2 reads YFSETQ. The chain's CDR3 is CASSLYGSAAGYEQYF. CDR3 sequence (DNA): TGCGCCAGCAGCTTGTACGGGTCAGCCGCCGGCTACGAGCAGTACTTC.